The T cell receptor (beta chain) under discussion was sequenced for a study of cytomegalovirus exposure and HLA in healthy donors. Concerning this clone itself: Its antigen is as yet unknown.

The PCR employed 60 Vbeta primers together with 13 Jbeta primers. The assay was immunoSEQ multiplex PCR, and TCRdb's table has in-frame clones only and misses some. The sample carries about 130,000 clones, 80% recorded once. Study-wide findings and caveats: Reportedly, cytomegalovirus status was diagnosed with high sensitivity and specificity. A later analysis showed HLA-associated TCR beta chains outstripping equally common others in clonal expansion. Most subjects had HLA-A and HLA-B alleles reportedly predicted accurately by TCR beta sequences.

What was sequenced was PBMCs. This receptor was taken from a human donor in good health.

The CDR3 coding sequence is TGTGCCAGCGGGACAGGAGACCTCAATCAGCCCCAGCATTTT. It encodes CASGTGDLNQPQHF. This sequence joins TRBV6-1 and TRBJ1-5, with TRBD1 matching over 8 bases. The length of the CDR3 is 14 residues. Germline lookup yields CDR1 MNHNS and CDR2 SASEGT. With V trimmed by 8 bases and J by 3 bases, 6 bases remained unmatched.